This T cell receptor (beta chain) comes out of a study of T-cell reconstitution after alpha-beta-depleted transplantation in children. V was pared by 5 bases and J by 6 bases, with 8 bases between. The CDR3 is 12 amino acids. Germline V gene sequence: CDR1 MDHEN, CDR2 SYDVKM. A library of TCRbeta sequences, prepared with unique molecular identifiers, was generated. TCRdb reprocessed the PCR reads via MiXCR and lists one record per CDR3 protein. The table shows approximately 350,000 distinct CDR3 sequences, with about 16% occurring only once. In this sample, this clonotype turned up a few times. The clonotype was recovered from a male patient between 2 and 10 years old who had a stem cell transplant for acute lymphoblastic leukemia, so the T cells may come from the graft donor. The V and J genes are TRBV28 and TRBJ1-5, with D uncertain. The sample here was PBMCs, mostly from graft donor cells, taken 360 days after TCRalphabeta/CD19-depleted stem cell transplant. DNA of the CDR3: TGTGCCAGCAGTGAGGAGGGTCAGCCCCAGCATTTT. Its translation is CASSEEGQPQHF.